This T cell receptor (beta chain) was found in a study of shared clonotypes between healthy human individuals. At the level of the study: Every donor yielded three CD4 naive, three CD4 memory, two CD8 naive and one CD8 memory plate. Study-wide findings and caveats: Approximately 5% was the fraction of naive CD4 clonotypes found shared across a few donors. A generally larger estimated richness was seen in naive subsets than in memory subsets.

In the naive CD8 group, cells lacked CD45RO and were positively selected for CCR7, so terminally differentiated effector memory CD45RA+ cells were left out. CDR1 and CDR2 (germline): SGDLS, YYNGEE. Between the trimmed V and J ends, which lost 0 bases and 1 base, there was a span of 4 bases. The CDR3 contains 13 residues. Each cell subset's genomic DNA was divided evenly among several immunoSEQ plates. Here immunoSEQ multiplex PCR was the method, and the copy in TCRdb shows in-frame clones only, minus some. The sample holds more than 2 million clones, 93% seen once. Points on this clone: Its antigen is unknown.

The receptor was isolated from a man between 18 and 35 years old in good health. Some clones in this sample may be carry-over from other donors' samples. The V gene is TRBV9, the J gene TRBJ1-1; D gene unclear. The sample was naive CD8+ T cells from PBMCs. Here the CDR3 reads CASSVVQNTEAFF. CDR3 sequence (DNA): TGTGCCAGCAGCGTAGTACAGAACACTGAAGCTTTCTTT.